The clone carrying this T cell receptor beta chain was counted only a few times. In the original analysis: Amplification of reference gene primers was used by the study to estimate nucleated cell counts. Using immunoSEQ multiplex PCR, the repertoire was profiled, and TCRdb retains in-frame clones only, with some absent. V, J and clone size were drawn from that table, and D and trimming were deduced from the DNA. The sample consists of over 25,000 clones, approximately 85% of them appearing once. The data stem from a study of blood T cell repertoires in COVID-19. Across the whole study: From T cells, B-cell-depleted T cells, or PBMCs came the material, which was cDNA or gDNA.

This CDR3 spans 15 amino acids. CDR1 and CDR2 (germline): LNHDA, SQIVND (reference sequence). V shed 1 base and J shed 2 bases, with 12 bases lying between them. The clonotype originates from a man aged 55 to 70 with active COVID-19. The chain links TRBV19 to TRBJ2-7; TRBD1 might be the D (5 bases). Sequenced: peripheral blood. The CDR3 DNA sequence: TGTGCCAGTAGTATAGTTAGGGGAATTACCTACGAGCAGTACTTC. Amino acid sequence: CASSIVRGITYEQYF.